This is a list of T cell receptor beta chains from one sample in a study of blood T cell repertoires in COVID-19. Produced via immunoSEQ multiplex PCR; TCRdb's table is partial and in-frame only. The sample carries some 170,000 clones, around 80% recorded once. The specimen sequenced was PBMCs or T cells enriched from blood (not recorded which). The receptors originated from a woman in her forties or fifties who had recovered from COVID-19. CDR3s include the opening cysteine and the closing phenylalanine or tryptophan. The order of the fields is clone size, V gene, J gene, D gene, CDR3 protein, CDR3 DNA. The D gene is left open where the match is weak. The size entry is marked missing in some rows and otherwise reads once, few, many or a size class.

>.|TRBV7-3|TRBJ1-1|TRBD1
CASSSTGGTNTEAFF
TGTGCCAGCAGCTCGACAGGGGGGACGAACACTGAAGCTTTCTTT
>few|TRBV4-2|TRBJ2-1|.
CASSQGNRGNEQFF
TGTGCCAGCAGCCAAGGAAACCGAGGCAATGAGCAGTTCTTC
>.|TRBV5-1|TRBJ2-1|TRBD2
CASSQVLAGDNEQFF
TGCGCCAGCAGCCAGGTACTAGCGGGGGACAATGAGCAGTTCTTC
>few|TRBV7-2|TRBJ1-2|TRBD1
CASSTGQGAVFGYTF
TGTGCCAGCAGCACCGGACAGGGGGCAGTTTTTGGCTACACCTTC
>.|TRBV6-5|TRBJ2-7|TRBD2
CASSLAGGLYEQYF
TGTGCCAGCAGTTTAGCGGGAGGGCTCTACGAGCAGTACTTC
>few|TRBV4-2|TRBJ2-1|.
CASSQDGKGGQFF
TGTGCCAGCAGCCAAGATGGGAAAGGAGGGCAGTTCTTC
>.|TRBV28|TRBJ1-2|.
CASSMRQGPFYGYTF
TGTGCCAGCAGTATGAGACAAGGCCCCTTCTATGGCTACACCTTC
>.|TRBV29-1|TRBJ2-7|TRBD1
CSAQTGTGGSYEQYF
TGCAGCGCTCAAACCGGGACAGGGGGCTCCTACGAGCAGTACTTC
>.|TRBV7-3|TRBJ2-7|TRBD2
CASSPNPGLAGDEQYF
TGTGCCAGCAGCCCAAATCCGGGACTAGCGGGAGACGAGCAGTACTTC
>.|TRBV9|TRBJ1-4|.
CASSVGGGRFEKLFF
TGTGCCAGCAGCGTAGGGGGAGGGAGATTTGAAAAACTGTTTTTT
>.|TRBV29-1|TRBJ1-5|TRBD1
CSVGTGERGPQHF
TGCAGCGTGGGGACAGGGGAGCGGGGACCCCAGCATTTT
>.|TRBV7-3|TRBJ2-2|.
CASSLGQNTGELFF
TGTGCCAGCAGCTTAGGACAGAACACCGGGGAGCTGTTTTTT
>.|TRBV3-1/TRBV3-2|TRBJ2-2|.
CASSQLNTGELFF
TGTGCCAGCAGCCAACTAAACACCGGGGAGCTGTTTTTT
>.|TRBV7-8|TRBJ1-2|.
CASSLDRVPNYGYTF
TGTGCCAGCAGCTTAGACAGGGTCCCTAACTATGGCTACACCTTC
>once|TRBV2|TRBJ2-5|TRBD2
CASSENGGEETQYF
TGTGCCAGCAGTGAAAACGGGGGGGAAGAGACCCAGTACTTC
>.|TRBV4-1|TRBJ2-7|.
CASSQEKYRELYEQYF
TGCGCCAGCAGCCAAGAGAAATACAGGGAATTATACGAGCAGTACTTC
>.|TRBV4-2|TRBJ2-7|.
CASSNGGSAYEQYF
TGTGCCAGCAGCAATGGGGGCTCCGCCTACGAGCAGTACTTC
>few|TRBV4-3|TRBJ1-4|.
CASSQGGGSTNEKLFF
TGCGCCAGCAGCCAAGGTGGCGGGTCAACTAATGAAAAACTGTTTTTT
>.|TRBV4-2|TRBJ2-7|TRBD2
CASSREREGYEQYF
TGTGCCAGCAGCCGTGAGCGGGAGGGGTACGAGCAGTACTTC
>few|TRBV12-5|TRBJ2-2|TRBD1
CASGRTGGNTGELFF
TGTGCTAGTGGTCGAACAGGGGGCAACACCGGGGAGCTGTTTTTT
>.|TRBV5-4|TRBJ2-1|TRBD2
CASSSLAGGHEQFF
TGTGCCAGCAGCTCTTTAGCGGGAGGCCATGAGCAGTTCTTC
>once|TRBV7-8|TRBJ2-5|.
CASSFGGFETQYF
TGTGCCAGCAGCTTTGGGGGGTTTGAGACCCAGTACTTC
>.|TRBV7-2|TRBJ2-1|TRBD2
CASSPPQRGEEFF
TGTGCCAGCAGCCCCCCCCAGCGGGGGGAAGAGTTCTTC
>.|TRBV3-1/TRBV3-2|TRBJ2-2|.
CASSPRGNTGELFF
TGTGCCAGCAGCCCTCGAGGGAACACCGGGGAGCTGTTTTTT
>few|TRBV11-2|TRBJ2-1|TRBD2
CASSLGGGVEQFF
TGTGCCAGCAGCTTAGGGGGAGGGGTTGAGCAGTTCTTC
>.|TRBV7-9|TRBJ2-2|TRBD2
CASSPRGLAGGPNTGELFF
TGTGCCAGCAGCCCAAGGGGACTAGCGGGAGGGCCGAACACCGGGGAGCTGTTTTTT
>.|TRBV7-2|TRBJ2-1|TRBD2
CASTPTSGDYNEQFF
TGTGCCAGCACCCCGACTAGCGGGGATTACAATGAGCAGTTCTTC
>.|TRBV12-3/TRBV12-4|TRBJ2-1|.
CASSLGSREEQFF
TGTGCCAGCAGTTTAGGGTCGAGAGAAGAGCAGTTCTTC
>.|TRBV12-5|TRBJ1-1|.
CGYWGDCYTEAFF
TGTGGTTATTGGGGGGACTGTTACACTGAAGCTTTCTTT
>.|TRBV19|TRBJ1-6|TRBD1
CASRGQGDSPLHF
TGTGCCAGTAGGGGACAGGGAGATTCACCCCTCCACTTT
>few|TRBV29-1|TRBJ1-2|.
CSVERQNYGYTF
TGCAGCGTTGAACGACAGAACTATGGCTACACCTTC
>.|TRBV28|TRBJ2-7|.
CASSRYYEQYF
TGTGCCAGCAGCCGCTACTACGAGCAGTACTTC
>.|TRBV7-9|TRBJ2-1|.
CASSLRGSAYNEQFF
TGTGCCAGCAGCTTAAGAGGGAGCGCCTACAATGAGCAGTTCTTC
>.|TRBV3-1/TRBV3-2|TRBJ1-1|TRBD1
CASSQERGQGTEAFF
TGTGCCAGCAGCCAAGAACGCGGACAGGGCACTGAAGCTTTCTTT
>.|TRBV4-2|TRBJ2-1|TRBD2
CASSQGGGGPNEQFF
TGTGCCAGCAGCCAAGGAGGCGGGGGACCCAATGAGCAGTTCTTC
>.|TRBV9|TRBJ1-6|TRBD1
CASSEQGVDSPLHF
TGTGCCAGCAGCGAACAGGGGGTAGATTCACCCCTCCACTTT